The next 7 T cell receptor beta chains were all read from a single sample in a study of PD-1 blockade in classical Hodgkin lymphoma. Noted time point: cycle 4 day 1 (C4D1), after 6 weeks of nivolumab. Every patient was affected by relapse after autologous stem cell transplantation, while exposure to brentuximab vedotin was not uniform. The assay was immunoSEQ multiplex PCR, and TCRdb's table has in-frame clones only and misses some. This table holds around 100,000 clones, 90% found once. The starting material was peripheral blood mononuclear cells (PBMCs), obtained before the fourth cycle of nivolumab. These receptors were obtained from a human donor with classical Hodgkin lymphoma.

This clone was picked up one time. The chain carries TRBV6-1 and TRBJ2-2, with 10 bases matching TRBD2. The J segment lost 1 base and the V segment lost 4 bases, leaving 0 bases of the junction unmatched. The CDR3 consists of 15 residues. The germline V gene encodes CDR1 MNHNS and CDR2 SASEGT. CDR3 nucleotides: TGTGCCAGCAGTGGACTAGCGGGGAACACCGGGGAGCTGTTTTTT. It yields the protein CASSGLAGNTGELFF.

This clone was detected a few times. The V gene is TRBV13, the J gene TRBJ1-1, with a weak D call TRBD1 (5 bases). The V gene lost 3 bases and the J gene lost 1 base, with 9 bases spanning the gap. Germline V gene lookup returns CDR1 PRHDT and CDR2 FYEKMQ (reference sequence). The CDR3 is 14 amino acids. In DNA form, the CDR3 reads TGTGCCAGCAGCTTCTACAGGCCGAACACTGAAGCTTTCTTT. Protein sequence: CASSFYRPNTEAFF.

This clone was observed a handful of times. The rearrangement uses TRBV4-1 and TRBJ2-1, with 13 nucleotides matching TRBD2. CDR3 length: 16 residues. Per germline, CDR1 MGHRA and CDR2 YSYEKL. After removal of 1 base from V and 5 bases from J, the junction contained 2 bases not matched to a gene. In DNA form, the CDR3 reads TGCGCCAGCAGCCAAGGGACTAGCGGGGGCAACAATGAGCAGTTCTTC. It codes for CASSQGTSGGNNEQFF.

This clone was seen once. The V call is TRBV5-1, the J call TRBJ2-7; 8 nucleotides agree with TRBD2. The CDR3 covers 13 residues. J was trimmed by 3 bases and V by 2 bases; bases with no gene match: 1. Germline V gene sequence: CDR1 SGHRS, CDR2 YFSETQ. The CDR3 region is CASSLSGGYEQYF. The CDR3 DNA is TGCGCCAGCAGCTTAAGCGGGGGCTACGAGCAGTACTTC.

The rearrangement links TRBV9 to TRBJ1-1; D not certain. The germline V and J ends were trimmed by 4 bases and 5 bases, with 9 bases remaining between them. Germline values: CDR1 SGDLS, CDR2 YYNGEE. This CDR3 comprises 12 residues. The CDR3 spells CASSPSGTEAFF. DNA for the CDR3: TGTGCCAGCAGCCCCAGTGGAACTGAAGCTTTCTTT.

The V call is TRBV5-1, the J call TRBJ2-3; 7 bases fit TRBD1. The CDR3 extends over 15 amino acids. V gave up 2 bases and J gave up 0 bases; unmatched junction bases: 3. CDR1 and CDR2 (germline): SGHRS, YFSETQ. The CDR3 spells CASSFRDSSTDTQYF. The CDR3 region has the DNA TGCGCCAGCAGCTTCCGGGACAGCAGCACAGATACGCAGTATTTT.

The rearrangement joins TRBV19 to TRBJ1-3; a weak D match, TRBD1 (6 bases). The CDR3 loop spans 14 amino acids. Trimming pared 2 bases from V and 4 bases from J, leaving 9 bases between. Germline V CDR1 and CDR2: LNHDA, SQIVND (reference sequence). The CDR3 nucleotides are TGTGCCAGTAGTATATCAGGGGCCGGAAACACCATATATTTT. Protein: CASSISGAGNTIYF.